These 4 T cell receptor beta chains were sequenced from one sample in a study of T cell repertoires in cytomegalovirus infection. No antigen is known for these receptors. MiXCR was run by TCRdb on the reads, yielding one entry per CDR3 protein. The profile shows 380,000 or so distinct CDR3 sequences, just under 35% of them singletons. Sequences were derived from cultured PBMCs, sampled from culture after CMV antigen stimulation. The origin of the receptors is a human donor in good health (CMV status not recorded). Some clones in this sample may be carry-over from other donors' samples.

In this sample, this clonotype turned up many times. CDR3 nucleotides: TGTGCCAGCAGCTTAGTATGGGGGCGAGAGACCCAGTACTTC. Its translation is CASSLVWGRETQYF. The chain is built from TRBV7-2 and TRBJ2-5; D might be TRBD1 (6 bases). Trimming left V 1 base short and J 4 bases short, with 10 bases between. CDR1 and CDR2 (germline): SGHTA, FQGNSA. CDR3 length: 14 amino acids.

The J gene is TRBJ2-3, the V gene TRBV12-3 or TRBV12-4, with 10 nucleotides matching TRBD1. V lost 5 bases and J lost 6; bases outside the gene matches: 8. This CDR3 is 15 amino acids long. CDR3 in amino acids: CASSRRTGGGDTQYF. Here the CDR3 DNA reads TGTGCCAGCAGTCGCCGGACAGGGGGAGGGGATACGCAGTATTTT.

The chain has TRBV24-1 and TRBJ2-1; possible D gene TRBD2, 6 bases. The CDR3 totals 15 residues. Germline values: CDR1 KGHDR, CDR2 SFDVKD. Trimming left V 4 bases short and J 6 bases short, with 15 bases between. The CDR3 loop is CATSEPHLASNEQFF. In DNA form, the CDR3 reads TGTGCCACCAGTGAACCCCATCTAGCGAGCAATGAGCAGTTCTTC.

The table lists this clonotype with a few counts. The chain links TRBV6-1 to TRBJ2-7, with TRBD2 identical over 13 bases. The CDR3 has 14 amino acids. The V segment lost 10 bases and the J segment 2 bases; nucleotides outside the gene matches: 5. The germline gives CDR1 MNHNS, CDR2 SASEGT. The CDR3 here is CATRTSGGPYEQYF. Here the CDR3 DNA reads TGTGCCACCAGGACTAGCGGGGGACCCTACGAGCAGTACTTC.